This T cell receptor beta chain derives from a study of T cell responses to AZD1222 COVID-19 vaccine (dated by TCRdb to the early 2020s). Background on the whole study: TCR sequencing was performed for about 250 trial participants, of whom about 200 were given two doses of AZD1222 and around 25 were given two doses of MenACWY control vaccine. Trial participants were enrolled by age into 18-55, 56-69 and 70-plus year subgroups, with 148, 28 and 57 TCR-sequenced participants respectively. What the study reported, not specific to this receptor: Only a handful of AZD1222 recipients were SARS-CoV-2 seropositive at baseline, limiting conclusions about previously exposed vaccinees. Spike-specific TCR breadth and depth rose significantly after two AZD1222 doses compared with day 0 and with MenACWY recipients. In the small 56-69-year group, the increase in depth fell short of significance, most likely because of low power. CD4 TCRs associated with the vaccine covered the entire spike protein, and the dominant responses were in regions 160-218 and 743-854. Participants were mostly white British and included more females than males, and it was suggested by the authors that clonal diversity may have been underestimated. Nearly half of unique spike-specific TCRs reportedly recognized epitopes outside regions mutated in the B.1.351 and B.1.1.7 variants. Because no day 14 peak-response samples were available, repertoires were characterized only after the peak T cell response.

Explained via the paper, the time point label denotes: about 28 days (+/-7) after the second vaccine dose. Because spike-specific TCR depth and breadth did not differ between the two schedules, AZD1222 recipients who got a second dose at roughly 4 weeks were pooled with those who got a second dose at roughly 12 weeks. Vaccinee samples were obtained from the UK trials COV001 and COV002, which included a single-blind randomized controlled phase 2/3 trial of AZD1222 (ChAdOx1 nCoV-19) in healthy adults. Trial participant PBMC samples were collected at day 0 and day 28 after the second dose for TCRbeta chain sequencing. The CDR3 regions of human TCRbeta chains were analyzed by immunosequencing. As for the authors' bioinformatics: TCRs in the repertoires were matched against a reference library of SARS-CoV-2-specific TCRs that had been generated with the MIRA antigen-specificity platform. Breadth meant the fraction of unique TCRs that were SARS-CoV-2-associated, whereas depth meant the fraction of total T cells that were SARS-CoV-2-associated. Using the MIRA data, each spike-specific TCR was mapped to the spike region that the TCR reacts to and placed in a CD4 or CD8 class. Log10-transformed breadth and depth values were compared by one-way ANOVA with Sidak's multiple comparisons tests. TCRdb took over this immuneACCESS table, retaining in-frame rearrangements with V and J assigned. Such tables are incomplete; in checked studies, under half of the missing clones stem from an unresolved V gene, and the remainder is unexplained. That table gives V, J and clone size, and the DNA gave D and trimming. The sample contains about 160,000 clones, 75% to 95% of them found a single time. More than 3% of the sample is held by the ten biggest clonotypes.

To note about this clone: The clone's antigen remains unknown. Base qualities were left out, and no much larger clone turns up one base away.

Germline trimming: 6 bases from V, 7 bases from J; junction bases outside gene matches: 10. As encoded in the germline V gene (reference sequence), CDR1 is LNHDA while CDR2 is SQIVND. The CDR3 holds 14 amino acids from the cysteine to the phenylalanine. The DNA shown is the 42-base CDR3, in frame from base 1. The sequences come from peripheral blood, collected 28 days after the second AZD1222 dose. The receptor was isolated from an adult who received the AZD1222 COVID-19 vaccine. The chain couples TRBV19 to TRBJ1-2; 8 middle bases align to TRBD1. The CDR3 reads CASSTSGRGLGYTF. The sequenced DNA is TGTGCCAGTAGCACGAGCGGCAGGGGGCTTGGCTACACCTTC.